The 15 T cell receptor beta chains in this list originate from one sample, sequenced in a study of OX40 agonist ivuxolimab in advanced cancers. Only in-frame clones appear in the TCRdb table, and some are missing; sequencing was by immunoSEQ multiplex PCR. Here the sample spans around 20,000 clones, 65% to 90% being singletons. The sample consisted of CD4+ or CD8+ T cells sorted from blood, taken in a trial of the OX40 agonist ivuxolimab. These receptors all come from an adult with an advanced solid tumor such as melanoma, head and neck, liver or kidney cancer.

A single count supports this clone. The chain is built from TRBV20-1 and TRBJ2-7; D is undetermined. V was shortened by 2 bases and J by 5 bases, with 7 bases between the two germline ends. Germline CDR1 and CDR2: DFQATT and SNEGSKA (reference sequence). The CDR3 totals 11 residues. The CDR3 DNA reads TGCAGTGCTAGATCGGGCCACGAGCAGTACTTC. As protein: CSARSGHEQYF.

This clone has only one observation. V gene TRBV9 combines with J gene TRBJ2-7; 10 nucleotides agree with TRBD1. The germline CDR1 and CDR2 sequences are SGDLS and YYNGEE. The V segment lost 4 bases and the J segment 4 bases; nucleotides outside the gene matches: 8. The CDR3 consists of 15 residues. The DNA for the CDR3 is TGTGCCAGCAGCCCCGACAGGGGGCGAAGTTACGAGCAGTACTTC. It specifies CASSPDRGRSYEQYF.

The chain joins TRBV2 to TRBJ2-1; 8 bases fit TRBD2. Looked up from germline, CDR1 is SNHLY and CDR2 is FYNNEI. J was trimmed by 7 bases and V by 6 bases; bases with no gene match: 11. The length of the CDR3 is 15 residues. CDR3 in amino acids: CASRPPSGGVNEQFF. DNA of the CDR3: TGTGCCAGCAGGCCCCCGTCCGGGGGGGTGAATGAGCAGTTCTTC.

This rearrangement joins TRBV10-3 to TRBJ1-1, with 7 bases identical to TRBD1. Germline assignment: CDR1 ENHRY and CDR2 SYGVKD. CDR3 length: 15 amino acids. The junction had 16 bases not matched to a gene; V was cut back by 11 bases and J by 4 bases. Here the CDR3 DNA reads TGTGCCTCAAGGGGCTACGGGACAGAGGGCACTGAAGCTTTCTTT. Its protein is CASRGYGTEGTEAFF.

The chain uses TRBV5-6 and TRBJ1-2; D unresolved. V lost 0 bases, J lost 8 bases, and 17 bases lay in between. This CDR3 has 15 residues. Germline CDR1 is SGHDT and CDR2 is YYEEEE. CDR3 coding DNA: TGTGCCAGCAGCTTGGGTAGGGAAGGCATTGGAGGCTACACCTTC. Amino acid sequence: CASSLGREGIGGYTF.

The genes are TRBV7-9 and TRBJ1-3; D is perhaps TRBD1 (5 bases). Trimming removed 3 bases from V and 4 bases from J, with 13 bases in between. This CDR3 spans 15 amino acids. Germline values: CDR1 SEHNR, CDR2 FQNEAQ (reference sequence). CDR3 protein: CASSFQGTIGNTIYF. The CDR3 coding sequence is TGTGCCAGCAGCTTCCAAGGGACGATCGGAAACACCATATATTTT.

In DNA, the CDR3 is TGTGCCAGCAGCGGCCCGGGACTAGCGGCCGAGCAGTTCTTC. This gives the protein CASSGPGLAAEQFF. This chain uses TRBV9 with TRBJ2-1, with 11 bases identical to TRBD2. The CDR3 sequence is 14 residues long. Germline assignment: CDR1 SGDLS and CDR2 YYNGEE. V dropped 3 bases and J dropped 10; count of bases not matched to a gene: 6. The full variable domain, its missing parts supplied by reference TRBV9 and TRBJ2-1, is DSGVTQTPKHLITATGQRVTLRCSPRSGDLSVYWYQQSLDQGLQFLIQYYNGEERAKGNILERFSAQQFPDLHSELNLSSLELGDSALYFCASSGPGLAAEQFFGPGTRLTVL.

The V call is TRBV7-2, the J call TRBJ1-5, with unresolved D. Germline V gives CDR1 SGHTA, CDR2 FQGNSA. CDR3 length: 13 residues. Deletions cut 3 bases from V and 7 bases from J, with 10 bases between. This CDR3 is CASSFREHQPQHF. DNA for the CDR3: TGTGCCAGCAGCTTCCGGGAACACCAGCCCCAGCATTTT.

This clone was counted between two and nine times. The rearrangement joins TRBV7-9 to TRBJ2-3, with D uncertain. Germline V gene lookup returns CDR1 SEHNR and CDR2 FQNEAQ (reference sequence). CDR3 length: 17 amino acids. Trimming pared 5 bases from V and 2 bases from J, leaving 20 bases between. The CDR3 loop is CASSPGHRYRDTDTQYF. CDR3 in DNA: TGTGCCAGCAGCCCCGGTCATCGGTACAGAGACACAGATACGCAGTATTTT.

The chain has TRBV4-3 and TRBJ2-5; D is uncertain. The J call may be mistaken, given a closer DNA end match to TRBJ2-7. Germline CDR1 LGHNA, CDR2 YSLEER. CDR3 size: 15 residues. The CDR3 nucleotides are TGCGCCAGCAGCCAAGATTTTTTAACAGAGTACGAGCAGTACTTC. It encodes CASSQDFLTEYEQYF.

The rearrangement joins TRBV7-9 to TRBJ2-5; D is uncertain. The germline CDR1 and CDR2 sequences are SEHNR and FQNEAQ (reference sequence). Deletions cut 1 base from V and 5 bases from J, with 8 bases between. This CDR3 is built from 13 residues. CDR3 region: CASSLGGSETQYF. DNA of the CDR3: TGTGCCAGCAGCTTAGGGGGAAGCGAGACCCAGTACTTC.

The chain uses TRBV29-1 and TRBJ2-3; TRBD2 matches at 13 bases. The J segment lost 3 bases and the V segment lost 6 bases, leaving 3 bases of the junction unmatched. Per germline, CDR1 SQVTM and CDR2 ANQGSEA. This CDR3 is 14 amino acids long. CDR3 in amino acids: CSVGTSGVTDTQYF. CDR3 coding DNA: TGCAGCGTGGGGACTAGCGGGGTAACAGATACGCAGTATTTT.

This clone has only a few counts. The rearrangement joins TRBV10-2 to TRBJ2-5, with D perhaps TRBD2 (6 bases). Between the trimmed V and J ends, which lost 3 bases and 5 bases, there was a span of 22 bases. The CDR3 contains 17 residues. Germline loops: CDR1 WSHSY, CDR2 SAAADI. CDR3 nucleotide sequence: TGCGCCAGCAGTGATGCGGTCGGCCTCCTAGCGCGGGAGACCCAGTACTTC. Its protein product is CASSDAVGLLARETQYF.

This chain joins TRBV2 and TRBJ1-5; D remains ambiguous. The CDR3 consists of 13 residues. Looked up from germline, CDR1 is SNHLY and CDR2 is FYNNEI. V lost 4 bases, J lost 7 bases, and 11 bases lay in between. In nucleotides, the CDR3 is TGTGCCAGCAGTGTAATTGGGAACCAGCCCCAGCATTTT. Translating it yields CASSVIGNQPQHF.

The chain uses TRBV18 and TRBJ2-6; 10 bases are a match to TRBD1. The CDR3 has 19 amino acids. Germline V gene lookup returns CDR1 KGHSH and CDR2 LQKENI. J gave up 1 base and V 4 bases, and 10 bases lay outside the gene matches. CDR3 in DNA: TGTGCCAGCTCACTGACTCCCGGGACAGGGGCATCTGGGGCCAACGTCCTGACTTTC. This sequence encodes CASSLTPGTGASGANVLTF.